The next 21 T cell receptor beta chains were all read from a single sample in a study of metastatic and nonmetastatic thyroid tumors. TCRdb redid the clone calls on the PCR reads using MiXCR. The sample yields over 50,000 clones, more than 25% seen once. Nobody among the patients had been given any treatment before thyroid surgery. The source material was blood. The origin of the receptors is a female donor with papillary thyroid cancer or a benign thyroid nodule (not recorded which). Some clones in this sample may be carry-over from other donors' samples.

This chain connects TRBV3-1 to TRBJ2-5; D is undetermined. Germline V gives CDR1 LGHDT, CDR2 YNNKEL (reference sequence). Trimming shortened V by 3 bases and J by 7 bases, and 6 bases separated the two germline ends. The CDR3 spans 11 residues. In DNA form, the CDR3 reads TGTGCCAGCAGCCAGTACGGGACCCAGTACTTC. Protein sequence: CASSQYGTQYF.

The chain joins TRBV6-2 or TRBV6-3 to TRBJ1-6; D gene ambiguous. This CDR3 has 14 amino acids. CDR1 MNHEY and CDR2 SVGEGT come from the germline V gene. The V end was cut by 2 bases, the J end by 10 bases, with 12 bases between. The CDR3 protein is CASSYTTRRSPLHF. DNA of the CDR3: TGTGCCAGCAGTTACACGACACGACGGTCACCCCTCCACTTT.

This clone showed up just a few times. The CDR3 DNA reads as TGTGCCAGCAGGATACAACAAGAGACCCAGTACTTC. This encodes CASRIQQETQYF. V gene TRBV6-1 combines with J gene TRBJ2-5; no definite D call. The CDR3 extends over 12 amino acids. The germline V gene has CDR1 MNHNS and CDR2 SASEGT. Trimming took off 6 bases at V and 2 bases at J, with 7 bases between the two ends.

The CDR3 reads CASSQQGGYGYTF. As DNA, the CDR3 is TGTGCCAGCAGCCAGCAGGGGGGGTATGGCTACACCTTC. The V and J genes are TRBV6-1 and TRBJ1-2, with 7 bases lining up with TRBD1. The CDR3 is 13 residues long. The trim removed 6 bases at V and 5 bases at J, leaving 6 bases unmatched. The germline V gene has CDR1 MNHNS and CDR2 SASEGT.

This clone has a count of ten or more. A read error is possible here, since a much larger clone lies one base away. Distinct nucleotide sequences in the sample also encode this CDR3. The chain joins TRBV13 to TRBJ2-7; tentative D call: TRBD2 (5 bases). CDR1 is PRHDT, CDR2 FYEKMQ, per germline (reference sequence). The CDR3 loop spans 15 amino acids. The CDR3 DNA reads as TGTGCCAGCAGCTCTGGCGGGCTTGACTCCTACGAGCAATACTTC. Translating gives CASSSGGLDSYEQYF.

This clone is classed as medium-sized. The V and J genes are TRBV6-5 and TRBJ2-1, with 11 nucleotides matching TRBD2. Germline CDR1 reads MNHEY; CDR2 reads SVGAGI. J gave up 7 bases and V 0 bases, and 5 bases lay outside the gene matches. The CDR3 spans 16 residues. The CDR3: CASSYSGSGRANEQFF. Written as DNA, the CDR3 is TGTGCCAGCAGTTACTCGGGTAGCGGGAGGGCAAATGAGCAGTTCTTC.

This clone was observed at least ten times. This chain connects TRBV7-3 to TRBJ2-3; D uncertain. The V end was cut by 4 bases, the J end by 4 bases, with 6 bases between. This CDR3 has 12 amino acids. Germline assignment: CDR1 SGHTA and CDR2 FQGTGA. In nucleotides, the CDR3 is TGTGCCAGCAGCTCTGAGGCAGATACGCAGTATTTT. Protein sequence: CASSSEADTQYF.

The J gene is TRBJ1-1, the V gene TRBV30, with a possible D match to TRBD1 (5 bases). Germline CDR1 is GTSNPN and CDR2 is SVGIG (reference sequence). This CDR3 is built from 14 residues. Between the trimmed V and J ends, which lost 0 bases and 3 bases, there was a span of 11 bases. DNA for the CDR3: TGTGCCTGGAGTGTAGAGAGAGGGGACACTGAAGCTTTCTTT. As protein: CAWSVERGDTEAFF.

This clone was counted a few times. The chain's CDR3 is CASKLTRSTDTQYF. The CDR3 nucleotides are TGTGCCAGCAAATTGACTCGAAGCACAGATACGCAGTATTTT. This chain uses TRBV6-5 with TRBJ2-3; D gene ambiguous. The CDR3 covers 14 residues. The germline CDR1 and CDR2 sequences are MNHEY and SVGAGI. V dropped 7 bases and J dropped 0 bases, with 11 bases sitting between them.

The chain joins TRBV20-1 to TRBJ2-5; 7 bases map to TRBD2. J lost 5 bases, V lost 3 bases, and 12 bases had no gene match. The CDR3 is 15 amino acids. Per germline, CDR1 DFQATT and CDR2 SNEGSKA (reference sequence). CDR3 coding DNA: TGCAGTGCTAGGCCCTTGCGAGGGCGGGGGGAGACCCAGTACTTC. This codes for CSARPLRGRGETQYF.

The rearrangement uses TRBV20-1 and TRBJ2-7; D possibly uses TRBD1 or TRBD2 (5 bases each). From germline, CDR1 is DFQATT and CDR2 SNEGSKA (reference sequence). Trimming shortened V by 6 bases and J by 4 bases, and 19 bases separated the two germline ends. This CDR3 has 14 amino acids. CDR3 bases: TGCAGTGCGGGGGATAGGGAGAACCCGTACGAGCAGTACTTC. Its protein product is CSAGDRENPYEQYF.

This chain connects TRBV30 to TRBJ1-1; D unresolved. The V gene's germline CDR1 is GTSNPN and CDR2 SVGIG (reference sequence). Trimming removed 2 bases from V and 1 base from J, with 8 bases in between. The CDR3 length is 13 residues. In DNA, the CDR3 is TGTGCCTGGAGTTACGGGCCGAACACTGAAGCTTTCTTT. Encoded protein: CAWSYGPNTEAFF.

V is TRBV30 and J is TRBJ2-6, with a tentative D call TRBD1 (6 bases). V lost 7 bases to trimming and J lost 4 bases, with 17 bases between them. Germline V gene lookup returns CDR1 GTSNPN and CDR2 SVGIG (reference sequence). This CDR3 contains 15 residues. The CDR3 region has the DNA TGTGCCTTGAGAACAGGGATGTCCGGGGCCAACGTCCTGACTTTC. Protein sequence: CALRTGMSGANVLTF.

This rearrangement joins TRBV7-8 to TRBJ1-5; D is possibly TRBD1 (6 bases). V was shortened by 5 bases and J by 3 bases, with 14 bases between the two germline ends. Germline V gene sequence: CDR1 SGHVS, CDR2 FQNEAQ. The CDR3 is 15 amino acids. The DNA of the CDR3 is TGTGCCAGCAGCGCGGACAGCTTTGTCAATCAGCCCCAGCATTTT. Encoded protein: CASSADSFVNQPQHF. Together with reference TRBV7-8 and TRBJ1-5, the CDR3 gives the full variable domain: GAGVSQSPRYKVAKRGQDVALRCDPISGHVSLFWYQQALGQGPEFLTYFQNEAQLDKSGLPSDRFFAERPEGSVSTLKIQRTQQEDSAVYLCASSADSFVNQPQHFGDGTRLSIL.

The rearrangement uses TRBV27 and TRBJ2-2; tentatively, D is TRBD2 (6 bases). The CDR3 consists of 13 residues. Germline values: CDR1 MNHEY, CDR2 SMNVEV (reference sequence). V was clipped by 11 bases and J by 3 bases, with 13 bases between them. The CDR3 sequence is CAASREYTGELFF. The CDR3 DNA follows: TGTGCCGCGAGCCGGGAGTACACCGGGGAGCTGTTTTTT.

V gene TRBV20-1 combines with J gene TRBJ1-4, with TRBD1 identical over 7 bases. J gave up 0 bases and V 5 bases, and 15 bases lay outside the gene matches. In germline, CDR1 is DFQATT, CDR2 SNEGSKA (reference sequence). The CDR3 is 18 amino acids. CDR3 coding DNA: TGCAGTGCTCCCACAGGGGCCTCACAGGGTGCAACTAATGAAAAACTGTTTTTT. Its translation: CSAPTGASQGATNEKLFF.

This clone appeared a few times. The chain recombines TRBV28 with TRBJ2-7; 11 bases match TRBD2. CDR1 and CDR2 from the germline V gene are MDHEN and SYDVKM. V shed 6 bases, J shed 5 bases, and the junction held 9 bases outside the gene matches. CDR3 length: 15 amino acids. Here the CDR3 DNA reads TGTGCCAGCAGCTTCGGCGGGGGACTAGCGGACGAGCAGTACTTC. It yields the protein CASSFGGGLADEQYF. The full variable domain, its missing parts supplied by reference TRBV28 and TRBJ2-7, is DVKVTQSSRYLVKRTGEKVFLECVQDMDHENMFWYRQDPGLGLRLIYFSYDVKMKEKGDIPEGYSVSREKKERFSLILESASTNQTSMYLCASSFGGGLADEQYFGPGTRLTVT.

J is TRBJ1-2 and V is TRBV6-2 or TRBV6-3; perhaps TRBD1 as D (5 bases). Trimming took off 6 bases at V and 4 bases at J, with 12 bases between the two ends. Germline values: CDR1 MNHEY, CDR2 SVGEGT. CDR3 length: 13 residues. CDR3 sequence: CASSGASPYGYTF. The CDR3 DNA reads TGTGCCAGCAGCGGGGCCTCCCCCTATGGCTACACCTTC.

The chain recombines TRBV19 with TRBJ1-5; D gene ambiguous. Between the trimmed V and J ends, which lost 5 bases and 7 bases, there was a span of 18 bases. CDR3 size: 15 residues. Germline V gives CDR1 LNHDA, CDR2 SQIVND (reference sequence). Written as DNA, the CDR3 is TGTGCCAGTAGTGCGGCCCGGGCCGAAGGACAGCCCCAGCATTTT. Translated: CASSAARAEGQPQHF.

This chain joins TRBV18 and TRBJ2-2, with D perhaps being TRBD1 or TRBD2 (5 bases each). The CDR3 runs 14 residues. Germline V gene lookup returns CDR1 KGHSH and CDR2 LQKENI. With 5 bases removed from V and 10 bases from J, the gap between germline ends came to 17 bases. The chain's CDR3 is CASSYSGAREELFF. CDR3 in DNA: TGTGCCAGCTCATATTCCGGGGCCCGTGAGGAGCTGTTTTTT.

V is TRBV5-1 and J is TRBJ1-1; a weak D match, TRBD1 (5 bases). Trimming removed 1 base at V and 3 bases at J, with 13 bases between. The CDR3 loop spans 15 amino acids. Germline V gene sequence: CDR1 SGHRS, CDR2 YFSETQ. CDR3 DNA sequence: TGCGCCAGCAGCTTGAAAGAGGCAGGGCACACTGAAGCTTTCTTT. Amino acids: CASSLKEAGHTEAFF.